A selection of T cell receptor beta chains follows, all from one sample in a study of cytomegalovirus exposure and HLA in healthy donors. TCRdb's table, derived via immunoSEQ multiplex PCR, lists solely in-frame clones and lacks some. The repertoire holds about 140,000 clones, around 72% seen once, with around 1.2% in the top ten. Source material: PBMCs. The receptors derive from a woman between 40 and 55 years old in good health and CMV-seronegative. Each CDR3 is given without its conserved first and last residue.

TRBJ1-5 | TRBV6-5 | ASSRYSNQPQH
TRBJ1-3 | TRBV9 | ASSVGSDPHTTSSGNTIY
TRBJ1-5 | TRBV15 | ATLSGGKGGNQPRH
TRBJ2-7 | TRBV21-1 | ASSKGTWRRGPSYEQY
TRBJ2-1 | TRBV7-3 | ASSLSFGGGYNEQF
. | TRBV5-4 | ASSPPIYEQY
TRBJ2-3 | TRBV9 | ASSAETGTSTDTQY
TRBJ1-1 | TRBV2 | ASSDRTGDTEAF
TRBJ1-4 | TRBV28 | ASSLRRKLF
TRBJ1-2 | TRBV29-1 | SVGSFT
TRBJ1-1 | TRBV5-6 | ASIRGSTEAF
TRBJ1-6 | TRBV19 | ARATGGSSYNSPLH
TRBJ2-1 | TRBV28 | ASSSHGQGYYNEQF
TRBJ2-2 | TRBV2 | ASSELITGELF
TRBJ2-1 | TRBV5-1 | ASSLDLNREKF
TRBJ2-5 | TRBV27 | ASSYGGGLQETQY
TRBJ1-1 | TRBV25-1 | ASKSGQTPF
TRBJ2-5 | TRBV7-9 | ASSLVGQGLQETQY
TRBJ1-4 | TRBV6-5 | ASRKDRSEKLF
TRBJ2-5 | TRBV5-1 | ASSGTSGPLKETQY
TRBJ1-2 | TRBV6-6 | ASRPDRGPCT
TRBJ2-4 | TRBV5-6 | ASSLSLAKNIQY
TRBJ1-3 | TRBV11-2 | ASSLPTGGAGNTIY
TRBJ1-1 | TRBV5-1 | ASSLGGDTEAF
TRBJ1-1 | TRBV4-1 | ATHPGEGTEAF
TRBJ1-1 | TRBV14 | ASSQEWRPANTEAF
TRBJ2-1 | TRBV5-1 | ASSSTGGSIEQF
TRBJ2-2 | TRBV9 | ASSAQQGAGELF
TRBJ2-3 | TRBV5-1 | ASSLREYVDTQY
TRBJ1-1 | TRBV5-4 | ASSLGGQGLNTEAF
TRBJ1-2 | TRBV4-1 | ASSQTPRITGDSGYT
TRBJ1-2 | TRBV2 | ASSDRATNYGYT
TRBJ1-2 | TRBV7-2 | ASSRRTGGENYGYT
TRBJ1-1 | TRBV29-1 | SGSRGPNTEAF
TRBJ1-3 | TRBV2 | ASSVTGSSTTIY
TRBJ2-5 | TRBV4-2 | ASSRLLADELETQY
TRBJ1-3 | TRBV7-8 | ASSLRGGQSGNTIY
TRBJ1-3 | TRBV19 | ASSILQGPSGNTIY
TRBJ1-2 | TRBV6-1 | ASSPGRDGYGYT
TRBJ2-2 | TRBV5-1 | ASSLAFTPSKTGELF
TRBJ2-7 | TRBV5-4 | ASSPTDRAGEQY
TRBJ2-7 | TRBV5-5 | ASSLFMGRNEQY
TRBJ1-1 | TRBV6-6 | ASSPDSGLNTEAF
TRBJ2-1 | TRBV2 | ASGLGGQDEQF
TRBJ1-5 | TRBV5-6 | ASSLWDREQPQH
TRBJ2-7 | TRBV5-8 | ASSSLLAGASFSYEQY
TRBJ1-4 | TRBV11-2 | ASSLWNARVNEKLF
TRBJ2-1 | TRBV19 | ASSIAGLTNNEQF
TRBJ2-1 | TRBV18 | ASSPLAGSYNEQF
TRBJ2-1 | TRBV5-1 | ASSSVFGEQF
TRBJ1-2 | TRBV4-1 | ASSQSLTGPDYGYT
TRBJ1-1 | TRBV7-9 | ASTSAVRTEAF
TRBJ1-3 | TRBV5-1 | ASRLEGAGNTIY
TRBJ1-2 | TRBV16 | ASSHRDSNYGYT
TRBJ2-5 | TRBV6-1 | ASSRFQETQY
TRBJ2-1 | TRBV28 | ASSPRQGYNEQF
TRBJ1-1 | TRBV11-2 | ASSLDSGTANTEAF
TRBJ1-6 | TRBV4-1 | ASSPRVFGDSPLH